This TCR beta chain comes out of a study of T cells in Graves' hyperthyroidism and ophthalmopathy. Findings of the study overall: Ophthalmopathy stood apart from stable hyperthyroidism in a 13 V-J model.

Template material for amplifying TCR beta CDR3 regions consisted of RNA transcripts. First-round RT-PCR of the TCR CDR3 relied on the HTBI primer set. From the multiplex PCR reads, TCRdb called clonotypes with MiXCR, one entry per CDR3 protein. The table lists 650,000 to 850,000 distinct CDR3 sequences, around a sixth of them singletons. Hyperthyroidism was newly diagnosed in patients aged 18 to 65 (duration under 2 months). Patients with uncontrolled infections, other autoimmune diseases, pregnancy or lactation were excluded. Germline CDR1 SEHNR, CDR2 FQNEAQ (reference sequence). CDR3 size: 16 residues. The junction had 4 bases not matched to a gene; V was cut back by 0 bases and J by 1 base. This clonotype was detected ten times or more. What it recognizes is unknown.

This chain connects TRBV7-9 to TRBJ2-5; TRBD2 matches at 8 bases. The receptor's source is a woman aged 45-65 years with Graves' hyperthyroidism that later progressed to Graves' ophthalmopathy. What was sequenced was blood. This CDR3 reads CASSLAGSGTQETQYF. In nucleotides, the CDR3 is TGTGCCAGCAGCTTAGCGGGTAGCGGGACCCAAGAGACCCAGTACTTC.